This T cell receptor beta chain was identified in a study of CD8+ T cells in alopecia areata. Whole-study results and caveats: Higher clonality was seen in lesional scalp than in normal scalp, especially in alopecia totalis/universalis. Unlike in mice, where it was clearer, TCR sharing across patients was less clear, possibly HLA-related.

The V gene's germline CDR1 is LGHNA and CDR2 YSLEER. The ends lost 1 base at V and 5 bases at J; junction bases unmatched: 5. The CDR3 sequence is 17 residues long. Treatment given: oral pan-JAK inhibitor, 5-10 mg twice daily. Those with alopecia areata gave lesional scalp punch biopsies and peripheral blood. Sequencing used cDNA as its template, made by extracting RNA and reverse transcribing it. Libraries were prepared by immunoSEQ multiplex PCR; TCRdb keeps only in-frame clonotypes and omits some of them. This repertoire shows 130,000 to 150,000 clones, 82% found once; its top ten account for 25%. A note on this clone: Its antigen is not known.

Source: CD8+ T cells sorted from blood, taken at week 4, from a patient treated with tofacitinib. The rearrangement joins TRBV4-3 to TRBJ2-5, with 15 bases lining up with TRBD2. The TCR comes from a human donor with alopecia areata. CDR3 coding DNA: TGCGCCAGCAGCCAAGGGACTAGCGGGGGGGCCAGGGAGACCCAGTACTTC. Translating gives CASSQGTSGGARETQYF.